These 26 T cell receptor beta chains were sequenced from one sample in a study of glioma-infiltrating T cells (dated by TCRdb to 2015 to 2016). The run used an Illumina MiSeq. The iRepertoire nested amplicon-rescue multiplex PCR (arm-PCR) platform was used to amplify TCR alpha and beta CDR3 regions from RNA. The public reads were reprocessed in TCRdb via fastp at Q25 and MiXCR, keeping in-frame beta chains. Every entry covers one CDR3 protein and lists the most common genes and DNA from its rows. Within this sample are around 130,000 distinct CDR3 sequences, with more than 20% of them counted one time only. The ten most abundant clones make up around 28% of the sample. Input material: glioma tissue, nonneoplastic brain tissue, or PBMCs (not recorded which). These TCRs come from a human donor with low-grade glioma or glioblastoma, undergoing nonglioma brain surgery, or in good health (not recorded which).

This clonotype was seen a few times. The chain joins TRBV6-1 to TRBJ1-5; D is undetermined. This CDR3 contains 14 residues. Germline CDR1 and CDR2: MNHNS and SASEGT. Trimming shortened V by 11 bases and J by 2 bases, and 16 bases separated the two germline ends. The CDR3 DNA reads as TGTGCCGCACGGGCTGACTGGGGCAATCAGCCCCAGCATTTT. This translates into CAARADWGNQPQHF.

This clonotype was observed at least ten times. The chain carries TRBV6-1 and TRBJ2-3; 8 bases map to TRBD2. Germline V gives CDR1 MNHNS, CDR2 SASEGT. The CDR3 runs 13 residues. Trimming at V came to 4 bases and at J to 10 bases, leaving 7 bases not matched to a gene. The CDR3 bases are TGTGCCAGCAGTGGGACTAGCATTAAGGCGCAGTATTTT. Its protein is CASSGTSIKAQYF.

The CDR3 nucleotides read TGCAGTGCTAGACTAAATCGACGCGCTGGAAACACCATATATTTT. Amino acids: CSARLNRRAGNTIYF. The chain couples TRBV20-1 to TRBJ1-3; D is unresolved. CDR3 length: 15 amino acids. Germline values: CDR1 DFQATT, CDR2 SNEGSKA (reference sequence). V shed 2 bases and J shed 2 bases, with 13 bases lying between them.

This clonotype was seen more than once but under ten times. The chain has TRBV7-2 and TRBJ1-2, with D unresolved. Trimming removed 7 bases at V and 4 bases at J, with 13 bases between. This CDR3 contains 13 residues. CDR1 and CDR2 from the germline V gene are SGHTA and FQGNSA. CDR3 loop: CASTPLGVYGYTF. The CDR3 region has the DNA TGTGCCAGCACTCCACTAGGTGTCTATGGCTACACCTTC.

Comment on this clonotype: Possible read error: a much larger clone is one base away. The chain uses TRBV6-2 or TRBV6-3 and TRBJ1-5; 8 positions match TRBD1. The CDR3 runs to 15 residues. With 0 bases clipped from V and 6 bases from J, the junction kept 4 bases outside the gene matches. Germline values: CDR1 MNHEY, CDR2 SVGEGT. CDR3 in DNA: TGTGCCAGCAGTTACTCTGACAGGGGAAGTCAGCCCCAGCATTTT. Residues: CASSYSDRGSQPQHF.

This clonotype was detected only a few times. This chain uses TRBV14 with TRBJ2-1; the D gene is possibly TRBD1 (5 bases). The CDR3 length is 15 residues. Germline loops: CDR1 SGHDN, CDR2 FVKESK. Trimming took 4 bases from V and 4 from J, leaving 14 bases between them. The CDR3 region is CASSPRTLKYNEQFF. The CDR3 DNA is TGTGCCAGCAGCCCACGGACACTCAAATACAATGAGCAGTTCTTC.

There are many counts of this clonotype. The chain is built from TRBV27 and TRBJ1-5; D is ambiguous. The CDR3 is made up of 15 amino acids. From germline, CDR1 is MNHEY and CDR2 SMNVEV (reference sequence). V lost 6 bases and J lost 4, with 16 bases in between. The CDR3 reads CASSPSAQVNQPQHF. The CDR3 DNA reads as TGTGCCAGCAGCCCGAGCGCCCAGGTAAATCAGCCCCAGCATTTT.

The sample holds many counts of this clonotype. The chain employs TRBV6-1 and TRBJ1-2; D gene unclear. Per germline, CDR1 MNHNS and CDR2 SASEGT. V lost 3 bases and J 4 bases, leaving 6 bases between the germline ends. The CDR3 runs to 12 residues. CDR3 sequence: CASSDYSYGYTF. As DNA, the CDR3 is TGTGCCAGCAGTGATTACAGCTATGGCTACACCTTC.

Note on this clonotype: Germline and junction disagree at one end, which may indicate a read error. The chain combines TRBV24-1 with TRBJ1-2, with TRBD1 as a possible D gene (5 bases). CDR3 size: 14 residues. The germline CDR1 and CDR2 sequences are KGHDR and SFDVKD. CDR3 loop: CATSDGGRNYGYNF. For the CDR3, the DNA is TGTGCCACCAGTGACGGGGGACGGAACTATGGCTACAACTTC.

This clonotype has only a few counts. This rearrangement joins TRBV27 to TRBJ2-3; unclear D gene. The CDR3 totals 13 residues. V lost 3 bases and J 5 bases, leaving 9 bases between the germline ends. Germline V CDR1 and CDR2: MNHEY, SMNVEV (reference sequence). CDR3 amino acids: CASSLGSEDTQYF. Here the CDR3 DNA reads TGTGCCAGCAGTTTGGGGTCAGAAGATACGCAGTATTTT.

This chain connects TRBV9 to TRBJ2-1; 10 bases map to TRBD2. The CDR3 totals 15 residues. Germline values: CDR1 SGDLS, CDR2 YYNGEE. V gave up 0 bases and J gave up 10 bases; unmatched junction bases: 7. The DNA for the CDR3 is TGTGCCAGCAGCGTAGCTCCTAGCGGGGGCATGGAGCAGTTCTTC. Translation gives CASSVAPSGGMEQFF.

Concerning this clonotype itself: The junction differs from germline at one of its ends, possibly a read error. J is TRBJ1-2 and V is TRBV25-1, with D unclear. CDR3 length equals 14 residues. Per germline, CDR1 MGHDK and CDR2 SYGVNS. Here the CDR3 DNA reads TGTGCCAGCAGTACGGACTCCCGACACTATGGCCACACCTTC. It translates to CASSTDSRHYGHTF.

This clonotype was counted many times. The rearrangement links TRBV7-2 to TRBJ2-5; no definite D call. Germline values: CDR1 SGHTA, CDR2 FQGNSA. This CDR3 spans 14 amino acids. V lost 1 base and J 4 bases, leaving 10 bases between the germline ends. CDR3 protein: CASSLGPRGETQYF. The CDR3 coding sequence is TGTGCCAGCAGCTTAGGGCCCAGAGGAGAGACCCAGTACTTC.

The chain has TRBV2 and TRBJ1-5; TRBD1 might be the D (5 bases). The CDR3 runs to 15 residues. The ends were cut back, 2 bases at V and 1 base at J, with 9 bases in the middle. Germline CDR1 is SNHLY and CDR2 is FYNNEI. CDR3 in DNA: TGTGCCAGCAGTGAAAGGGGCTTGAGCAATCAGCCCCAGCATTTT. Residues: CASSERGLSNQPQHF.

Concerning this clonotype itself: A much larger clonotype is one base distant, so this may be a read error. V and J are TRBV25-1 and TRBJ1-5, with TRBD1 as a possible D gene (5 bases). The CDR3 is 15 amino acids. Germline V gene lookup returns CDR1 MGHDK and CDR2 SYGVNS. CDR3: CARSEFTTANQPQHF. The CDR3 coding sequence is TGTGCCAGAAGTGAATTTACGACAGCCAATCAACCCCAGCATTTT.

In its sample, this clonotype was seen many times. The chain recombines TRBV7-6 with TRBJ2-1; TRBD2 agrees at 9 bases. V was pared by 5 bases and J by 7 bases, with 9 bases of the junction left unmatched. Germline values: CDR1 SGHVS, CDR2 FNYEAQ. CDR3 length equals 15 residues. CDR3 bases: TGTGCCAGCAGCCCACCGGGACTAGCATTTAATGAGCAGTTCTTC. Its translation: CASSPPGLAFNEQFF.

The J gene is TRBJ1-1, the V gene TRBV4-1; 9 bases are shared with TRBD1. The length of the CDR3 is 15 residues. The V gene's germline CDR1 is MGHRA and CDR2 YSYEKL. Germline trimming cut 4 bases from V and 8 bases from J; bases unmatched to any gene: 11. For the CDR3, the DNA is TGCGCCAGCAGCCCCGGAGGACAGGGGCCGCGAGAAGCTTTCTTT. It encodes CASSPGGQGPREAFF.

The chain combines TRBV18 with TRBJ2-7, with a weak D call TRBD2 (5 bases). Trimming took off 5 bases at V and 6 bases at J, with 14 bases between the two ends. CDR1 KGHSH and CDR2 LQKENI come from the germline V gene. The CDR3 consists of 13 residues. CDR3 loop: CASSAQVGSEQYV. The CDR3 coding sequence is TGTGCCAGCTCAGCTCAAGTGGGGAGCGAGCAGTACGTC.

This clonotype turned up a few times. This chain connects TRBV11-2 to TRBJ2-5; tentatively, D is TRBD1 (6 bases). Germline V lookup: CDR1 SGHAT, CDR2 FQNNGV. Between the trimmed V and J ends, which lost 1 base and 6 bases, there was a span of 12 bases. There are 14 residues in the CDR3. CDR3 sequence: CASSLVVRGQTQYF. The CDR3 DNA follows: TGTGCCAGCAGCTTAGTTGTCAGGGGACAGACCCAGTACTTC.

The genes are TRBV28 and TRBJ2-4; possible D gene TRBD2, 6 bases. The CDR3 is made up of 14 amino acids. The germline V gene has CDR1 MDHEN and CDR2 SYDVKM. V lost 3 bases and J lost 3, with 9 bases in between. The CDR3 region is CASSFWGDKNIQYF. The CDR3, as DNA: TGTGCCAGCAGTTTCTGGGGGGACAAAAACATTCAGTACTTC.

The rearrangement uses TRBV7-9 and TRBJ1-6; D not resolved. The CDR3 extends over 15 amino acids. The V and J ends lost 2 bases and 7 bases respectively, with 12 bases between them. Germline loops: CDR1 SEHNR, CDR2 FQNEAQ (reference sequence). CDR3: CASSLIGSENSPLHF. The CDR3 region has the DNA TGTGCCAGCAGCTTAATAGGCAGCGAAAATTCACCCCTCCACTTT.

The sample holds many counts of this clonotype. This rearrangement joins TRBV28 to TRBJ1-5; possibly TRBD1 for D (5 bases). The CDR3 is made up of 14 amino acids. Trimming cost V 4 bases and J 3 bases, with 10 bases left between them. From germline, CDR1 is MDHEN and CDR2 SYDVKM. CDR3 region: CASSWGDVNQPQHF. The CDR3 region has the DNA TGTGCCAGCAGTTGGGGGGATGTCAATCAGCCCCAGCATTTT.

Note on this clonotype: A much larger clone lies a single base off, so this may be a read error. The chain is built from TRBV27 and TRBJ1-2; a weak D match, TRBD1 (5 bases). Trimming shortened V by 7 bases and J by 4 bases, and 19 bases separated the two germline ends. CDR3 length equals 15 residues. CDR1 and CDR2 from the germline V gene are MNHEY and SMNVEV (reference sequence). CDR3 bases: TGTGCCAGCACCTCGTCCGTGAGGGGTAGCTATGGCTACACCTTC. Its protein product is CASTSSVRGSYGYTF.

The CDR3 bases are TGTGCCAGCAGAGCGGGTGCCGACATGAACACTGAAGCTTTCTTT. This sequence encodes CASRAGADMNTEAFF. The J gene is TRBJ1-1, the V gene TRBV6-1; D call uncertain. Trimming took 6 bases from V and 0 from J, leaving 14 bases between them. This CDR3 spans 15 amino acids. Germline V gene lookup returns CDR1 MNHNS and CDR2 SASEGT.

As concerns this clonotype: This may be a read error, as it is one base from a much larger clone. The gene calls are TRBV6-2 or TRBV6-3 and TRBJ1-5; D unresolved. The V gene's germline CDR1 is MNHEY and CDR2 SVGEGT. The CDR3 sequence is 14 residues long. CDR3: CASSYGSGHQPHHF. The CDR3 nucleotides are TGTGCCAGCAGTTACGGGTCAGGTCATCAGCCCCATCATTTT.

Regarding this clonotype: This may be a read error, as it is one base from a much larger clone. The chain combines TRBV7-7 with TRBJ2-3; D call uncertain. The length of the CDR3 is 14 residues. Germline values: CDR1 SSHAT, CDR2 FNYEAQ (reference sequence). CDR3 sequence: CASSSPPTDDTKYF. The CDR3 DNA sequence: TGTGCTAGCAGCTCACCCCCGACCGACGATACGAAGTATTTT.